This T cell receptor (beta chain) was obtained from a study of vaccination effects on CD4 cells after COVID-19. Study observations and caveats: Healthy vaccinees' vaccine-induced clones included only 1 of 255 cross-reacting with common cold coronaviruses. Convalescent patients were scarce in the study, and it lacked early post-infection timepoints.

Antigen-specific CD4+ T cells were expanded (with viral peptide pools) by the ViraFEST assay ahead of sequencing. Researchers isolated CD4+ T cells once approximately ten days of culture had elapsed. Vaccinees lacked prior SARS-CoV-2 infection and tested negative for nucleocapsid antibodies. Each culture well received a few million PBMC. These cells were then cultured in IMDM with about 10 IU/ml IL-2 and roughly 10 ug/ml peptides. A remark on this clone: Its specificity is not known.

Only in-frame clones appear in the TCRdb table, and some are missing; sequencing was by immunoSEQ multiplex PCR. The sample has over 60,000 clones; about 72% are singletons. This CDR3 is built from 15 residues. Germline-derived CDR1 and CDR2 are SGHRS and YFSETQ. V trimming: 0 bases; J trimming: 5 bases; junction bases outside the gene matches: 6. The source was CD4+ T cells from PBMCs cultured with HCoV-NL63 spike peptides, collected before COVID-19 vaccination. This chain connects TRBV5-1 to TRBJ2-3, with TRBD1 matching over 7 bases. This receptor was identified in a human donor who received a COVID-19 vaccine. The CDR3 is CASSLEDRSQDTQYF. The CDR3 bases are TGCGCCAGCAGCTTGGAGGACAGGTCTCAAGATACGCAGTATTTT. Full variable domain (outside the CDR3, taken from reference TRBV5-1 and TRBJ2-3): KAGVTQTPRYLIKTRGQQVTLSCSPISGHRSVSWYQQTPGQGLQFLFEYFSETQRNKGNFPGRFSGRQFSNSRSEMNVSTLELGDSALYLCASSLEDRSQDTQYFGPGTRLTVL.